The clone carrying this TCR beta chain was counted a few times. The data derive from a study of human T cells and chemical hapten exposure. Germline V lookup: CDR1 SQVTM, CDR2 ANQGSEA. Trimming left V 5 bases short and J 3 bases short, with 11 bases between. The CDR3 is made up of 12 amino acids. Each CDR3 protein gets one entry after TCRdb re-called the RACE reads with MiXCR. The data hold approximately 370,000 distinct CDR3 sequences, with around 5.5% observed a single time. Documented time point: pre-sensitization, week 0. Treatment noted: therapeutic diphenylcyclopropenone sensitization with weekly scalp DPC.

The V call is TRBV29-1, the J call TRBJ2-7; D is possibly TRBD1 or TRBD2 (5 bases each). This sample comprised whole blood, obtained in connection with sensitization to the hapten diphenylcyclopropenone (DPC). This sequence originates from a woman younger than 30 with alopecia areata. Some clones in this sample may be carry-over from other donors' samples. Here the CDR3 DNA reads TGCAGCGTTTCCGGGGCAAACTACGAGCAGTACTTC. This translates into CSVSGANYEQYF.